The 12 T cell receptor beta chains below were found in one sample sequenced in a study of CD8 T cells in ankylosing spondylitis. General study results and limits: A motif in TCR beta, a set of under 10 highly homologous variants, appeared characteristic of ankylosing spondylitis blood.

MiXCR, applied by TCRdb to the 5' RACE reads, yields one record per CDR3 protein. The sample records a few hundred thousand distinct CDR3 sequences, roughly 13% being singletons. The antigens for these receptors are not known. The sequencing sample was made of blood, either unsorted or a sorted T cell fraction (not recorded which). These receptors were obtained from a male donor with ankylosing spondylitis.

The rearrangement links TRBV20-1 to TRBJ1-3, with TRBD1 matching 7 bases. Germline V gene lookup returns CDR1 DFQATT and CDR2 SNEGSKA (reference sequence). V was clipped by 3 bases and J by 8 bases; unmatched bases: 7. The CDR3 has 13 residues. In DNA, the CDR3 is TGCAGTGCTAGTGCACAGGGGCGAGACACCATATATTTT. Translating it yields CSASAQGRDTIYF.

This chain uses TRBV29-1 with TRBJ1-1, with D unresolved. Deletions cut 4 bases from V and 5 bases from J, with 8 bases between. Germline V gene sequence: CDR1 SQVTM, CDR2 ANQGSEA. CDR3 length: 11 residues. This CDR3 is CSVVGRTEAFF. DNA for the CDR3: TGCAGCGTTGTTGGCCGGACTGAAGCTTTCTTT.

This clonotype was found a few times. The rearrangement uses TRBV14 and TRBJ1-1, with D tentatively TRBD1 (5 bases). Trimming took 0 bases from V and 5 from J, leaving 19 bases between them. The CDR3 covers 17 residues. Per the germline V gene, CDR1 is SGHDN and CDR2 is FVKESK. CDR3 in DNA: TGTGCCAGCAGCCAAGAACGAGGGGTCCTCGGGAGTACTGAAGCTTTCTTT. It specifies CASSQERGVLGSTEAFF.

This sequence joins TRBV2 and TRBJ2-5, with TRBD1 matching over 7 bases. The CDR3 has 14 amino acids. V shed 1 base, J shed 5 bases, and the junction held 4 bases outside the gene matches. In germline, CDR1 is SNHLY, CDR2 FYNNEI. The CDR3 coding sequence is TGTGCCAGCAGTGAAGGGACAGGTTGGGAGACCCAGTACTTC. Its protein is CASSEGTGWETQYF.

V usage is TRBV7-2 and J usage is TRBJ2-7; 8 bases are a match to TRBD2. CDR3 length: 13 amino acids. Trimming at V came to 6 bases and at J to 5 bases, leaving 6 bases not matched to a gene. CDR1 is SGHTA, CDR2 FQGNSA, per germline. The CDR3 spells CASSVAGSHEQYF. DNA for the CDR3: TGTGCCAGCAGTGTAGCGGGAAGCCACGAGCAGTACTTC.

This clonotype was seen many times. The V and J genes are TRBV20-1 and TRBJ2-2, with 16 bases fitting TRBD2. The CDR3 contains 16 residues. V lost 3 bases and J lost 6; bases outside the gene matches: 4. From germline, CDR1 is DFQATT and CDR2 SNEGSKA (reference sequence). The CDR3, as DNA: TGCAGTGCTAGGGGACTAGCGGGAGGGCCGGCCGGGGAGCTGTTTTTT. Encoded protein: CSARGLAGGPAGELFF.

The CDR3 region has the DNA TGTGCCAGCAGGGAGTTAAGGGAGCTGTTTTTT. Translating gives CASRELRELFF. V is TRBV2 and J is TRBJ2-2; no clear D. The germline V and J ends were trimmed by 6 bases and 9 bases, with 8 bases remaining between them. Germline CDR1 is SNHLY and CDR2 is FYNNEI. The CDR3 sequence is 11 residues long.

The genes are TRBV7-9 and TRBJ2-1; TRBD2 matches 10 bases. Germline V gives CDR1 SEHNR, CDR2 FQNEAQ (reference sequence). V was clipped by 1 base and J by 8 bases; unmatched bases: 8. The CDR3 extends over 16 amino acids. The CDR3 DNA sequence: TGTGCCAGCAGCTTAGATCTAGCGGGAGCAATCTATGAGCAGTTCTTC. As protein: CASSLDLAGAIYEQFF.

This chain links TRBV9 with TRBJ2-3; 10 bases fit TRBD1. The V gene end was trimmed by 4 bases and the J gene end by 6 bases; junction bases not matched to a gene: 14. Per germline, CDR1 SGDLS and CDR2 YYNGEE. The length of the CDR3 is 17 residues. CDR3 in amino acids: CASSPRQGASPWDTQYF. DNA for the CDR3: TGTGCCAGCAGCCCAAGACAGGGGGCATCACCTTGGGATACGCAGTATTTT.

V gene TRBV2 combines with J gene TRBJ2-1, with TRBD2 matching over 10 bases. V trimming: 8 bases; J trimming: 5 bases; junction bases outside the gene matches: 3. The CDR3 extends over 13 amino acids. The germline CDR1 and CDR2 sequences are SNHLY and FYNNEI. The CDR3 DNA reads as TGTGCCAGCGCGGGACTAGCGAACAATGAGCAGTTCTTC. Its protein product is CASAGLANNEQFF.

The chain recombines TRBV4-1 with TRBJ2-1; 16 bases are shared with TRBD2. With 2 bases clipped from V and 0 bases from J, the junction kept 7 bases outside the gene matches. Germline CDR1 reads MGHRA; CDR2 reads YSYEKL. The CDR3 contains 20 residues. The CDR3 loop reads CASSQRGLAGGPSSYNEQFF. In DNA form, the CDR3 reads TGCGCCAGCAGCCAAAGGGGACTAGCGGGAGGGCCTAGCTCCTACAATGAGCAGTTCTTC.

This clonotype turned up a few times. V is TRBV6-1 and J is TRBJ2-7; D call uncertain. The germline V and J ends were trimmed by 0 bases and 8 bases, with 23 bases remaining between them. Per the germline V gene, CDR1 is MNHNS and CDR2 is SASEGT. This CDR3 region has 17 residues. The CDR3 sequence is CASSEAHWVTPSTKQYF. As DNA, the CDR3 is TGTGCCAGCAGTGAAGCGCACTGGGTGACCCCTTCTACGAAGCAGTACTTC.